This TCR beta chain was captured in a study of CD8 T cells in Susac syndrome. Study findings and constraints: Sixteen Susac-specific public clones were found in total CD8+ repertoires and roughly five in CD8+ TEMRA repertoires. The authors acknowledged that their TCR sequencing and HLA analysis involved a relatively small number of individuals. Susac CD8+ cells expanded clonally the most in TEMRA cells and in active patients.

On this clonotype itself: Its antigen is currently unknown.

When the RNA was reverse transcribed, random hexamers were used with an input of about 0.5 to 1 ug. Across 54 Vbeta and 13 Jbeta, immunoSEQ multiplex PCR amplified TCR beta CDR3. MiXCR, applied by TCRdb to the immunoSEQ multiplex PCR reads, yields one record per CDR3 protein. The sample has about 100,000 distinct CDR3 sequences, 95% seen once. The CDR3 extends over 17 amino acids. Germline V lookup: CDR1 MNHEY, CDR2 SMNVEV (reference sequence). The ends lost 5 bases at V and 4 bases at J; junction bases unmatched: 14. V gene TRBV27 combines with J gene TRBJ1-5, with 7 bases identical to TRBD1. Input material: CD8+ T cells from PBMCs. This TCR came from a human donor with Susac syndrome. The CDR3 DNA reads TGTGCCAGCAGTCCCTACGGCACAGGGGCGAGAAATCAGCCCCAGCATTTT. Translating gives CASSPYGTGARNQPQHF.